This T cell receptor beta chain was captured in a study of beta chain features in type 1 diabetes. General study points: Healthy donors had naive, central memory and Treg TCRB repertoires that appeared less similar than those seen among patients. Type 1 diabetes patients showed fewer insertions and more deletions at VDJ junctions. Among patients with Type 1 diabetes, TCRB CDR3s were moderately but significantly shorter in every one of the four CD4+ subsets.

cDNA synthesis used the whole RNA isolate, giving expressed TCRB sequences. Sequencing was performed with immunoSEQ multiplex PCR; in TCRdb, only in-frame clones are kept and a portion is missing. The sample carries hundreds of thousands of clones, about 14% recorded once. Via the markers CD45RO/CCR7/CD25/CD127/CD95/CD27, stem cell-like memory, regulatory, central memory and naive CD4+ cells were sorted. Purity of each sorted population was above 95%. V dropped 4 bases and J dropped 4 bases, with 10 bases sitting between them. The CDR3 length is 12 residues. Germline lookup yields CDR1 SQVTM and CDR2 ANQGSEA. This clone was counted between two and nine times. Its antigen is unknown.

The specimen was naive CD4+ T cells from blood. The genes are TRBV29-1 and TRBJ2-5, with TRBD2 as a possible D gene (7 bases). The clonotype comes from a young man with type 1 diabetes. The CDR3 nucleotides are TGCAGCGTTGGGGGGGGCCTAGAGACCCAGTACTTC. Amino acids: CSVGGGLETQYF.